This TCR beta chain came from a study of cytomegalovirus exposure and HLA in healthy donors (TCRdb year 2017). For context, the study as a whole: According to an earlier analysis of 450 to 650 of the donors, some 170 million T cells yielded roughly 100 million unique TCR beta sequences and about 300 Gb of sequence data. Alongside the repertoire data, information on donor age, sex, ethnicity and CMV serostatus was compiled. All discovery cohort repertoires had been generated on a single sequencing platform. Four or five DR-DQ haplotypes were handled as single units for association and clustering because linkage in the cohort was strong. The study profiled the T cell repertoires of about 720 subjects by immunosequencing and related them to cytomegalovirus serostatus. A later genetic analysis used genome-wide SNP genotypes for about 60% of the roughly 670 donors, treating that subset as a discovery cohort. Among roughly 370 genotyped donors of the cohort, an average of approximately 230,000 unique TCR beta nucleotide sequences were sequenced per donor, approximately 20% of them non-productive. In the later analysis, no new phenotypic data were used to find candidate immune exposures; instead, reliance was placed on TCR beta sequences and their occurrence across donors. The number of typed donors differed by locus: roughly 629-640 for A, B, C, DRB1 and DQB1; 500 to 550 for DQA1; approximately 610 for DPA1; and about 470 for DPB1. In a later analysis, previously published TCR beta repertoires from 670 or so donors were re-analyzed and high-resolution HLA genotyping was added so that TCR occurrence patterns could be studied. The genetic ancestry cluster associated with self-reported Caucasian donors included 81% of the roughly 400 genotyped donors. Both class I and class II loci were covered by HLA typing, at four-digit resolution. The study aimed to test whether signatures of past pathogen exposure could be identified by cataloging public T cell receptors. A separate validation cohort of approximately 120 different subjects was used in addition to the approximately 640-subject first cohort. High-throughput TCR immunosequencing, statistical association of individual TCRs with disease status, and machine learning were combined to predict cytomegalovirus infection status. Approximately 330 gigabases of sequencing data and around 85 million unique TCR sequences made up an early release that covered fewer than 650 HLA-typed donors. To decide whether each TCR beta V gene segment behaved as functional or pseudogenic, an earlier analysis of some 540 of the donors relied on high-throughput TCR beta sequencing. Summary of the overall study and its limitations: In an earlier analysis of about 550 of the donors, most TCR beta V segments were observed in productive rearrangements about 90% or about 30% of the time, broadly matching IMGT annotations. The authors suggested that the approach could potentially be generalized to other disease states and immunological phenotypes. According to a later analysis, most CMV-associated TCR beta chains appeared to be HLA-restricted, and the HLA associations seemed to be driven largely by CMV exposure. Immune exposure information for the cohort was limited to CMV serostatus. Correlated functional status among segregating V segments might be attributable to linkage disequilibrium, but an unknown experimental factor could not be ruled out. An association between a missense DCLRE1C variant and V-gene and J-gene trimming of TCR beta chains was found in a later genetic analysis and replicated in an independent cohort. While some public TCRs were present in many individuals, most TCR sequences turned up only very rarely across donors. A cluster of highly shared sequence variants was judged likely to be a technical artifact of the sequencing pipeline. In this cohort, only TCR beta chains were sequenced, and detectable features were limited by the absence of alpha or paired-chain data. Assigning TCR associations to individual alleles was difficult when HLA alleles, especially DR and DQ, strongly co-occurred. Because the 87-base-pair reads could not distinguish some IMGT-functional V segments, including TRBV6-2 and TRBV6-3, those segments were excluded. Compared with equally common non-associated chains, HLA-associated TCR beta chains in a later analysis were more clonally expanded and had lower generation probabilities. About 17 rarely observed V segments, including chromosome 9 orphons, were excluded from the earlier analysis of about 600 of the donors because counts were too low. In a later analysis, 16,951 TCR beta sequences were associated with specific HLA alleles at a false discovery rate of 0.05. A later genetic analysis reported fewer N-insertions in productive TCRs among donors in an Asian-associated ancestry cluster than the roughly 700-donor mean. In a later analysis, several top co-occurrence clusters were reported to appear linked to parvovirus B19, influenza, CMV and Epstein-Barr virus. The classifier was reported to diagnose cytomegalovirus status with high specificity and sensitivity in both the original and validation cohorts. The study gave a list of some 150 TCR beta chains associated with cytomegalovirus. A further reported finding was that TCR beta sequences accurately predicted the HLA-A and HLA-B alleles for most subjects in the first cohort. In vitro tests confirmed that a few of the cytomegalovirus-associated TCR beta chains recognize cytomegalovirus antigens. Roughly uniform sequencing depth across donors was assumed in presence/absence analyses, although this assumption may not hold. HLA typing was unavailable for some donors at each locus, so association tests used only the typed subset. In a later analysis, TCR association rates were found to vary across HLA loci, with the most associated TCRs seen for DRB1 alleles and the fewest for HLA-C alleles.

The cohort consisted of some 730 healthy bone marrow donors. At the time of sampling, all cohort members were nominally healthy, though unrecorded immune exposures were likely present. The donor was CMV seropositive and was included in the group of 250 to 350 seropositive cohort members. Each donor provided a peripheral blood sample, and peripheral blood mononuclear cells were used for TCR beta sequencing. Genomic DNA was extracted from the blood cell samples with the Qiagen DNeasy Blood Extraction Kit. With regard to this clone: Its antigen is unknown. Base qualities were left out, and no much larger clone turns up one base away.

Receptors were amplified or captured by the immunoSEQ multiplex PCR assay. For the multiplex PCR, a mixture combining 60 forward primers for TCR Vbeta segments and 13 reverse primers for TCR Jbeta segments was used. The CDR3 region of rearranged TCR beta genes was amplified from genomic DNA with a multiplex PCR assay. On the Illumina HiSeq System, the amplified TCR beta libraries were sequenced as 87-base-pair reads. From the authors' description of their analysis: Across the roughly 600 repertoires, a later analysis counted approximately 75 million unique TCR beta chains, roughly 11 million of which were shared by at least two donors. To remove PCR and sequencing errors, raw reads were error-corrected and collapsed into unique sequences using a nearest-neighbor algorithm that merged closely related sequences. CDR3 sequences were aligned to IMGT reference sequences to assign V, D and J gene segments. For a sequence to be retained, a match of at least six nucleotides was required to both a V gene segment and a J gene segment. A rearrangement counted as productive if the CDR3 had no stop codons and remained in frame with V and J, and every other rearrangement counted as non-productive. CDR3 was defined according to IMGT convention as the region running from the second conserved V-encoded cysteine to the conserved J-encoded phenylalanine. The earlier analysis of about 620 of the donors excluded sequences that lacked an unambiguous match to a single V gene segment. In an earlier analysis of 587 of the donors, a V segment was called functional when productive rearrangements were above 56.7%, and segregating when the standard deviation between donors exceeded 5%. To diagnose cytomegalovirus status from the catalog of TCR beta chain sequences, a statistical classification framework was built. A later analysis assigned V and J genes by comparing TCR nucleotide sequences with IMGT/GENE-DB human TR gene sequences. A later analysis assigned CDR3 sequences and most-parsimonious VDJ recombination scenarios with the TCRdist pipeline. In a later analysis, each TCR beta chain was defined by its CDR3 amino acid sequence together with its V-gene family, and reads without a unique V-gene family were excluded. A later analysis removed several hundred highly shared, low-generation-probability nucleotide sequences to deal with suspected cross-contamination and a sequencing artifact. For each public chain, a later analysis derived a clonal expansion index from normalized ranks of inferred template counts within each repertoire. Generation probabilities in a later analysis came from a VDJ recombination model fitted to out-of-frame rearrangements, and those results were checked against IGoR. A later analysis scored TCR-TCR, TCR-HLA and TCR-CMV co-occurrence with hypergeometric tests, applying a repertoire-size bias correction to TCR pairs. A later analysis estimated false discovery rates by permuting HLA or CMV assignments 20 times. A later analysis grouped co-occurring TCRs with DBSCAN, adding TCRdist sequence similarity when clustering within HLA-allele-positive subsets. Repertoires with fewer than 30,000 or more than 120,000 public chains, plus five repertoires with anomalous nucleotide sharing, were excluded from co-occurrence clustering. TCRdb obtained this table from immuneACCESS and retained in-frame rearrangements with V and J assigned. These tables miss some clones; where compared with another copy, unresolved V genes account for less than half of the shortfall, and the remainder is unexplained. From that table come the V and J calls and clone size; the DNA was used to work out D and trimming. For this sample the table gives 150,000 to 200,000 clones, of which approximately 72% were detected only once. The ten top clones hold about 7% of the sample.

CDR3 length: 15 amino acids, cysteine to phenylalanine. Only CDR3 DNA is held: 45 bases, read in frame from base 1. The germline V gene supplies CDR1 MNHEY and CDR2 SVGAGI. V has 5 bases trimmed and J has 5 bases trimmed; junction bases matching no gene number 6. This TCR derives from a man between 40 and 49 years old in good health and CMV-seropositive. Material for sequencing was PBMCs. The V and J segments used are TRBV6-5 and TRBJ2-5; TRBD2 agrees with 12 junctional bases. The nucleotide sequence is given as TGTGCCAGCAGTCTTACTAGCGGGGGGTTCGAGACCCAGTACTTC. Its translation is CASSLTSGGFETQYF.